The 15 T cell receptor beta chains given below trace back to one sample, sequenced in a study of human T cells and chemical hapten exposure. TCRdb processed the RACE reads anew with MiXCR; each CDR3 protein has one entry. The sample carries about 380,000 distinct CDR3 sequences, just under 6.5% recorded once. The time point is: patch test 2, 6 weeks after DPC sensitization. Treatment specified: therapeutic diphenylcyclopropenone sensitization with weekly scalp DPC. The sample consisted of whole blood, taken in connection with sensitization to the hapten diphenylcyclopropenone (DPC). The receptors shown here come from a woman younger than 30 with alopecia areata. Some clones in this sample may be carry-over from other donors' samples.

The rearrangement joins TRBV20-1 to TRBJ2-3; D possibly uses TRBD1 or TRBD2 (6 bases each). Germline V gene lookup returns CDR1 DFQATT and CDR2 SNEGSKA (reference sequence). CDR3 length: 14 residues. Trimming left V 6 bases short and J 1 base short, with 14 bases between. The CDR3 sequence: CSAYPGEGTDTQYF. The CDR3 DNA reads TGCAGTGCCTACCCAGGGGAGGGCACAGATACGCAGTATTTT.

In its sample, this clonotype was seen many times. The rearrangement uses TRBV6-2 or TRBV6-3 and TRBJ1-1; D gene unclear. CDR3 size: 13 residues. V was clipped by 6 bases and J by 1 base, with 9 bases between them. The germline CDR1 and CDR2 sequences are MNHEY and SVGEGT. The CDR3 region is CASRNPPNTEAFF. In DNA, the CDR3 is TGTGCCAGCAGGAATCCCCCGAACACTGAAGCTTTCTTT.

This clonotype was counted once. V gene TRBV25-1 combines with J gene TRBJ2-3; D unclear. CDR1 MGHDK and CDR2 SYGVNS come from the germline V gene. The CDR3 totals 13 residues. CDR3 residues: CATRATSSDTQYF. CDR3 nucleotide sequence: TGTGCTACTCGGGCCACATCCTCAGATACGCAGTATTTT. The full variable domain, with the rest looked up from reference TRBV25-1 and TRBJ2-3, is EADIYQTPRYLVIGTGKKITLECSQTMGHDKMYWYQQDPGMELHLIHYSYGVNSTEKGDLSSESTVSRIRTEHFPLTLESARPSHTSQYLCATRATSSDTQYFGPGTRLTVL.

V is TRBV24-1 and J is TRBJ1-1; 10 bases are a match to TRBD1. J gave up 8 bases and V 5 bases, and 7 bases lay outside the gene matches. The CDR3 is 14 residues long. Germline assignment: CDR1 KGHDR and CDR2 SFDVKD. In nucleotides, the CDR3 is TGTGCCACCAGTGCGCCGGACAGGGGGGGAGAAGCTTTCTTT. This translates into CATSAPDRGGEAFF.

This clonotype occurred many times. The rearrangement joins TRBV18 to TRBJ1-2; 11 bases are shared with TRBD1. The CDR3 totals 14 residues. The trim removed 7 bases at V and 4 bases at J, leaving 5 bases unmatched. The V gene's germline CDR1 is KGHSH and CDR2 LQKENI. The CDR3 DNA reads as TGTGCCAGCTTCCCCGGGACAGGGGGCTATGGCTACACCTTC. Translating it yields CASFPGTGGYGYTF.

This clonotype was detected a few times. The V and J genes are TRBV10-3 and TRBJ2-3, with 8 bases matching TRBD2. CDR3 size: 12 residues. The ends lost 10 bases at V and 6 bases at J; junction bases unmatched: 6. Germline V gives CDR1 ENHRY, CDR2 SYGVKD. CDR3 nucleotides: TGTGCCACGGGGGGGGAGGCCGATACGCAGTATTTT. It translates to CATGGEADTQYF.

This clonotype was counted between two and nine times. This chain links TRBV7-2 with TRBJ2-6, with D perhaps matching TRBD2 (5 bases). The CDR3 is 17 amino acids. Trimming removed 1 base from V and 0 bases from J, with 10 bases in between. CDR1 and CDR2 (germline): SGHTA, FQGNSA. CDR3 region: CASSLVRRASGANVLTF. The DNA for the CDR3 is TGTGCCAGCAGCTTAGTTCGGCGGGCCTCTGGGGCCAACGTCCTGACTTTC.

This clonotype turned up a few times. The chain is built from TRBV6-2 or TRBV6-3 and TRBJ1-2; D is uncertain. Germline V gives CDR1 MNHEY, CDR2 SVGEGT. V gave up 4 bases and J gave up 5 bases, with 14 bases separating them. The CDR3 extends over 14 amino acids. Here the CDR3 DNA reads TGTGCCAGCAGTTCAAATCCGACACCTTATGGCTACACCTTC. It translates to CASSSNPTPYGYTF.

This clonotype came up a few times. The rearrangement uses TRBV3-1 and TRBJ2-2; 7 bases agree with TRBD1. The length of the CDR3 is 16 residues. CDR1 and CDR2 from the germline V gene are LGHDT and YNNKEL (reference sequence). With V trimmed by 3 bases and J by 5 bases, 9 bases remained unmatched. The CDR3 spells CASSHLKGARTGELFF. The CDR3 bases are TGTGCCAGCAGCCATCTGAAGGGGGCTAGAACCGGGGAGCTGTTTTTT.

This chain joins TRBV4-3 and TRBJ1-1, with D unresolved. The V gene's germline CDR1 is LGHNA and CDR2 YSLEER. CDR3 length: 15 amino acids. V was shortened by 0 bases and J by 1 base, with 9 bases between the two germline ends. The CDR3 here is CASSQESGENTEAFF. In nucleotides, the CDR3 is TGCGCCAGCAGCCAAGAAAGCGGCGAGAACACTGAAGCTTTCTTT.

CDR3 coding DNA: TGTGCCATCAAGAACTCCTACAATGAGCAGTTCTTC. As protein: CAIKNSYNEQFF. The genes are TRBV10-3 and TRBJ2-1; D unresolved. V was clipped by 7 bases and J by 0 bases, with 4 bases between them. The CDR3 loop spans 12 amino acids. CDR1 and CDR2 from the germline V gene are ENHRY and SYGVKD.

The chain couples TRBV25-1 to TRBJ2-7; D is ambiguous. The germline CDR1 and CDR2 sequences are MGHDK and SYGVNS. V was trimmed by 3 bases and J by 3 bases, leaving 6 bases between them. The CDR3 extends over 12 amino acids. The chain's CDR3 is CASSDRFYEQYF. The CDR3 DNA reads TGTGCCAGCAGTGACCGTTTCTACGAGCAGTACTTC.

The rearrangement uses TRBV2 and TRBJ2-1, with D tentatively TRBD1 or TRBD2 (5 bases each). The CDR3 loop spans 18 amino acids. Trimming removed 1 base from V and 0 bases from J, with 16 bases in between. In germline, CDR1 is SNHLY, CDR2 FYNNEI. In nucleotides, the CDR3 is TGTGCCAGCAGTGAAGAAGGCTTTGGGGGAAGCTCCTACAATGAGCAGTTCTTC. Protein sequence: CASSEEGFGGSSYNEQFF.

This clonotype was observed a few times. The chain recombines TRBV20-1 with TRBJ1-5; D remains ambiguous. V gave up 0 bases and J gave up 6 bases, with 9 bases separating them. The length of the CDR3 is 13 residues. CDR1 is DFQATT and CDR2 is SNEGSKA in the germline V gene (reference sequence). CDR3 loop: CSAREGWGQPQHF. The CDR3 nucleotides are TGCAGTGCTAGAGAAGGGTGGGGTCAGCCCCAGCATTTT.

The chain has TRBV20-1 and TRBJ2-1, with 10 positions matching TRBD2. The CDR3 spans 13 residues. Germline-derived CDR1 and CDR2 are DFQATT and SNEGSKA (reference sequence). The J segment lost 7 bases and the V segment lost 6 bases, leaving 6 bases of the junction unmatched. The CDR3 here is CSARTSGENEQFF. CDR3 DNA: TGCAGTGCGCGGACTAGCGGTGAGAATGAGCAGTTCTTC.